This T cell receptor beta chain was recorded in a study of T-cell memory formation after mild COVID-19. The study's findings and limits: Second-wave clones with a day 37 peak had unconfirmed SARS-CoV-2 specificity.

This CDR3 has 14 residues. Losses at the gene ends were 8 bases for V and 5 bases for J; bases not matched to a gene: 11. The germline gives CDR1 SGHVS, CDR2 FNYEAQ. Worth noting for this clonotype: Antigen specificity is unknown.

TCRdb redid the calling of the 5' RACE reads with MiXCR, one entry per CDR3 protein. The sample shows 350,000 to 450,000 distinct CDR3 sequences, 25% to 30% of them seen only once. Sequenced sample: PBMCs or a T cell subset sorted from them (not recorded which). V is TRBV7-6 and J is TRBJ2-5; 7 nucleotides line up with TRBD2. This sequence was found in an adult woman who had mild COVID-19 (a few samples of this study predate the infection). Cell type and time point are not known. CDR3 sequence (DNA): TGTGCCAGCGCCGATGTAGCGGGTGGGGAGACCCAGTACTTC. Protein sequence: CASADVAGGETQYF.